The rows below give T cell receptor beta chains drawn from one sample of a study of T-cell memory formation after mild COVID-19. TCRdb re-derived calls from the 5' RACE reads in MiXCR, one entry per CDR3 protein. Here the sample spans roughly 560,000 distinct CDR3 sequences, roughly 20% being singletons. Material: PBMCs or a T cell subset sorted from them (not recorded which). These receptors were obtained from an adult woman who had mild COVID-19 (a few samples of this study predate the infection). Cell type and time point are not known. CDR3s include the opening cysteine and the closing phenylalanine or tryptophan. D genes are given only for firm matches. Only some rows state a clone size, as once, few, many or a class for expanded clones.

abundance	d_gene	v_gene	j_gene	CDR3aa	CDR3nt
few	NA	TRBV2	TRBJ2-2	CASTPHTGLTGELFF	TGTGCCAGCACCCCCCACACAGGCCTCACCGGGGAGCTGTTTTTT
few	TRBD2	TRBV7-2	TRBJ2-7	CASSPMGLAVYEQYF	TGTGCCAGCAGCCCAATGGGACTAGCGGTCTACGAGCAGTACTTC
few	TRBD2	TRBV12-3/TRBV12-4	TRBJ2-7	CASSLSGREAYEQYF	TGTGCCAGCAGTTTGAGCGGGAGAGAGGCCTACGAGCAGTACTTC
NA	TRBD1	TRBV7-9	TRBJ2-5	CASSLMPTGTETQYF	TGTGCCAGCAGCTTAATGCCGACAGGGACGGAGACCCAGTACTTC
few	NA	TRBV6-6	TRBJ2-5	CASSYSAEIKETQYF	TGTGCCAGCAGTTACTCGGCGGAGATAAAAGAGACCCAGTACTTC
NA	NA	TRBV5-5	TRBJ2-5	CASSSIIQIQETQYF	TGTGCCAGCAGCTCAATAATACAGATTCAAGAGACCCAGTACTTC
few	NA	TRBV28	TRBJ2-5	CASRRSAGETQYF	TGTGCCAGCCGCAGGTCGGCAGGAGAGACCCAGTACTTC
NA	TRBD2	TRBV6-5	TRBJ2-7	CASTPGLAAYEQYF	TGTGCCAGCACCCCGGGACTAGCGGCCTACGAGCAGTACTTC
NA	TRBD2	TRBV4-1	TRBJ2-5	CASSQVAGGYQETQYF	TGCGCCAGCAGCCAAGTAGCGGGGGGTTACCAAGAGACCCAGTACTTC
few	TRBD2	TRBV5-1	TRBJ2-1	CASSPPAGAEQFF	TGCGCCAGCAGCCCTCCAGCGGGGGCAGAGCAGTTCTTC
few	NA	TRBV11-2	TRBJ2-1	CASGGTGLDNNEQFF	TGTGCCAGCGGGGGGACGGGACTCGATAACAATGAGCAGTTCTTC